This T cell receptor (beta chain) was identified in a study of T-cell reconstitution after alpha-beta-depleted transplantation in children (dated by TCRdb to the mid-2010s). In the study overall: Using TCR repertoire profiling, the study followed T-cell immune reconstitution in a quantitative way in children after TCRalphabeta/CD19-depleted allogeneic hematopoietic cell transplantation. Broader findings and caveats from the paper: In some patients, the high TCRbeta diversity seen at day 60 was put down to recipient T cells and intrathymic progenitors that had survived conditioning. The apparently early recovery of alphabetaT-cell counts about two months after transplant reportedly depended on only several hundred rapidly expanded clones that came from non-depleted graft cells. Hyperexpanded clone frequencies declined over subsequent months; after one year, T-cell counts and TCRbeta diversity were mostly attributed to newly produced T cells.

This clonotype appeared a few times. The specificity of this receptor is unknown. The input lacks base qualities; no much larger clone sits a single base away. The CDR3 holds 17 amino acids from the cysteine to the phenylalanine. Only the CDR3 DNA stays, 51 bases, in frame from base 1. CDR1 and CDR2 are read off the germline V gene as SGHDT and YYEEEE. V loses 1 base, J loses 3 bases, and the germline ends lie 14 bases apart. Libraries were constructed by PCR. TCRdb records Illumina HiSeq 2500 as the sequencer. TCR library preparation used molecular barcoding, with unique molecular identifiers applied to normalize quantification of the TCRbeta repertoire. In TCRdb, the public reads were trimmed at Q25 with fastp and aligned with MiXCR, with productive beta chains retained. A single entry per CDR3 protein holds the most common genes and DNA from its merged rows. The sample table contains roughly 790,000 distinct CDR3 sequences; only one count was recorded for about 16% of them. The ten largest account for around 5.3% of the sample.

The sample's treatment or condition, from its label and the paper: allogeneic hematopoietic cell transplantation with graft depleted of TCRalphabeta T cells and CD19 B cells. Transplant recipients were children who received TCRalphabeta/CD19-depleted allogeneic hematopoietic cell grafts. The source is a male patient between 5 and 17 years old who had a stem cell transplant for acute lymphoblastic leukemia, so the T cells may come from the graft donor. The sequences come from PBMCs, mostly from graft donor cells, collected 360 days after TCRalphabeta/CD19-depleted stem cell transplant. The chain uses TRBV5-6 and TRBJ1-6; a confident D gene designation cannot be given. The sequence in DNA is TGTGCCAGCAGCTTGTCCCCCCTACGAGGCTATAATTCACCCCTCCACTTT. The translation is CASSLSPLRGYNSPLHF. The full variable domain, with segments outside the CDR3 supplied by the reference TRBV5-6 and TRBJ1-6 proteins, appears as DAGVTQSPTHLIKTRGQQVTLRCSPKSGHDTVSWYQQALGQGPQFIFQYYEEEERQRGNFPDRFSGHQFPNYSSELNVNALLLGDSALYLCASSLSPLRGYNSPLHFGNGTRLTVT.